The rows below give T cell receptor beta chains drawn from one sample of a study of circulating and synovial CD4+ cells in juvenile arthritis. TCRdb's copy holds only in-frame clones and misses some; the assay was immunoSEQ multiplex PCR. The repertoire holds over 30,000 clones, with about 96% as singletons. Input material: CD4+ T cells from blood. The receptors shown here come from a human donor with juvenile idiopathic arthritis. Both conserved end residues are part of each CDR3. The D gene is left open where the match is weak. The size of a clone is reported for some rows only, either as once, few or many, or as a class for expanded clones.

V	size	D	J	DNA	CDR3
TRBV6-1	-	-	TRBJ1-2	TGTGCCAGCAGTCTAGACATCCCGCCGGGAGGCTACACCTTC	CASSLDIPPGGYTF
TRBV7-8	-	TRBD1	TRBJ1-1	TGTGCCAGCAGCTTAGCCAAACAGGGGGTTGGGAGGTCGGAAGCTTTCTTT	CASSLAKQGVGRSEAFF
TRBV6-5	-	-	TRBJ2-7	TGTGCCAGCAGTTTCACTAGACGGTACGAGCAGTACTTC	CASSFTRRYEQYF
TRBV6-5	-	TRBD1	TRBJ1-2	TGTGCCAGCAGAAAACAGGGGGGCTACACCTTC	CASRKQGGYTF
TRBV18	-	TRBD1	TRBJ1-1	TGTGCCAGCTCACCACGGGACAGGGTGGTGGGCGCTGAAGCTTTCTTT	CASSPRDRVVGAEAFF
TRBV11-2	-	TRBD2	TRBJ2-1	TGTGCCAGCAGTCCGGGACTAGCGATCAACAATGAGCAGTTCTTC	CASSPGLAINNEQFF
TRBV6-1	-	TRBD1	TRBJ1-3	TGTGCCAGCAGGATGACAGGGGGCAACACCATATATTTT	CASRMTGGNTIYF
TRBV6-6	once	-	TRBJ2-7	TGTGCCAGCAGGGGACAAACATACGAGCAGTACTTC	CASRGQTYEQYF
TRBV7-2	-	TRBD1	TRBJ1-1	TGTGCCAGCAGCTTGACAGGGAGGAGCACTGAAGCTTTCTTT	CASSLTGRSTEAFF
TRBV18	-	TRBD2	TRBJ2-1	TGTGCCAGCTCACCATTAGCGGGCAATGAGCAGTTCTTC	CASSPLAGNEQFF
TRBV19	-	-	TRBJ1-1	TGTGCCAGTAGTATAGATCGGGTGTATGGGACTTTGAACACTGAAGCTTTCTTT	CASSIDRVYGTLNTEAFF
TRBV14	-	-	TRBJ2-5	TGTGCCAGCAGCCAATTGGACTCTTGGGAGACCCAGTACTTC	CASSQLDSWETQYF
TRBV28	-	-	TRBJ1-5	TGTGCCAGCAGTTTGTTTGGAGTGGGGAGGGTAGGTCAGCCCCAGCATTTT	CASSLFGVGRVGQPQHF
TRBV5-6	-	-	TRBJ1-1	TGTGCCAGCAGCTCCATACAGGGATGGGGCACTGAAGCTTTCTTT	CASSSIQGWGTEAFF
TRBV11-2	once	TRBD1	TRBJ1-1	TGTGCCAGCAGGCGCACAGGGGCTGCTGAAGCTTTCTTT	CASRRTGAAEAFF
TRBV12-2	-	-	TRBJ1-2	TGTGCAAGTCGCTTAGTCAGGGTAGGCGGCTACACCTTC	CASRLVRVGGYTF
TRBV5-6	-	-	TRBJ1-2	TGTGCCAGCAGCTTGGGAGGGATAGGAAATGGCTACACCTTC	CASSLGGIGNGYTF
TRBV7-8	-	-	TRBJ2-7	TGTGCCAGCAGCTTAGCGGGAGCCTACGAGCAGTACTTC	CASSLAGAYEQYF
TRBV28	-	TRBD2	TRBJ2-1	TGTGCCAGCAGTTTGGGACTAGCGGGGGAGCAGTTCTTC	CASSLGLAGEQFF
TRBV28	-	-	TRBJ1-2	TGTGCCAGCATTGAATCTGGAGGCCTGGGCTACACCTTC	CASIESGGLGYTF
TRBV28	-	TRBD2	TRBJ2-1	TGTGCCAGCAGTTCTAGCGGGAGGGGGTTTGTGCAGTTCTTC	CASSSSGRGFVQFF
TRBV27	-	TRBD1	TRBJ1-6	TGTGCCAGCAGCCTGACAGGGATGTATTCCCCCCTCCACTTT	CASSLTGMYSPLHF
TRBV7-8	once	-	TRBJ2-2	TGTGCCAGCAGCTTAGCGCGGCAGGGTGACGGGGAGCTGTTTTTT	CASSLARQGDGELFF
TRBV9	-	-	TRBJ1-5	TGTGCCAGCAGCGTGGATAGTAGTAGAGGACAGCCCCAGCATTTT	CASSVDSSRGQPQHF
TRBV28	-	TRBD1	TRBJ1-2	TGTGCCACCTCCGGGACAGACTATGGCTACACCTTC	CATSGTDYGYTF
TRBV6-5	few	-	TRBJ1-1	TGTGCCAGCAGTTACTCCATAGGGGCGTCCAGTGAAGCTTTCTTT	CASSYSIGASSEAFF
TRBV7-2	-	-	TRBJ2-2	TGTGCCAGCAGCTTAGGACAGGGAGGATTCGGGGAGCTGTTTTTT	CASSLGQGGFGELFF
TRBV28	-	-	TRBJ2-7	TGTGCCAGCAGTTTACCTATACGCGAGCAGTACTTC	CASSLPIREQYF
TRBV2	once	-	TRBJ1-2	TGTGCCAGCACAAAGGACTCTGGCTACACCTTC	CASTKDSGYTF
TRBV28	-	-	TRBJ1-2	TGTGCCAGCAGTTTTCGGAATAGGCGGGGCTACACCTTC	CASSFRNRRGYTF
TRBV18	-	-	TRBJ1-5	TGTGCCAGCTCACCACGTGGGGGGACGGAGCCCCAGCATTTT	CASSPRGGTEPQHF
TRBV28	-	-	TRBJ2-1	TGTGCCAGCAGTACCCCGACCTTGGTAGCGTACAATGAGCAGTTCTTC	CASSTPTLVAYNEQFF
TRBV4-3	-	TRBD1	TRBJ2-6	TGCGCCAGCAGCCTTGACAGGGGAGCTGGGGCCAACGTCCTGACTTTC	CASSLDRGAGANVLTF
TRBV5-5	-	-	TRBJ2-2	TGTGCCAGCAGCTTGGGCAGGTCGAGCACCGGGGAGCTGTTTTTT	CASSLGRSSTGELFF
TRBV28	-	TRBD1	TRBJ1-4	TGTGCCAGCAGACCCTTTGACAGGGTCGGGGAAAAACTGTTTTTT	CASRPFDRVGEKLFF
TRBV7-6	once	TRBD1	TRBJ1-6	TGTGCCAGCAGCCGTGACAGGGGTAATTCCCCCCTCCACTTT	CASSRDRGNSPLHF
TRBV10-1	-	TRBD1	TRBJ1-2	TGCGCCAGCAGCCAGGACAGGGGCTATGGCTACACCTTC	CASSQDRGYGYTF
TRBV5-1	-	-	TRBJ2-2	TGCGCCAGCAGCCTCAGGGGGGCCGGGGAGCTGTTTTTT	CASSLRGAGELFF
TRBV19	-	TRBD1	TRBJ1-5	TGTGCCAGTAGTCTGGGACAGTTGACTCAGCCCCAGCATTTT	CASSLGQLTQPQHF